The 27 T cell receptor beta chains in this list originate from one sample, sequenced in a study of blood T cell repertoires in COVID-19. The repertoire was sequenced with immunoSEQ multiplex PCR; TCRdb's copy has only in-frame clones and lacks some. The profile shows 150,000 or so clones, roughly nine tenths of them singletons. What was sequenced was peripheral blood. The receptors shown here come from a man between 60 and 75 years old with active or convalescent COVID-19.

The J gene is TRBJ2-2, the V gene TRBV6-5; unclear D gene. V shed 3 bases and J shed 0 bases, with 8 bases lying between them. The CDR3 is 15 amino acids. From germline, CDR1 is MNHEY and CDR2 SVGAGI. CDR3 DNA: TGTGCCAGCAGTTATGGCCGGGCGAACACCGGGGAGCTGTTTTTT. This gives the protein CASSYGRANTGELFF.

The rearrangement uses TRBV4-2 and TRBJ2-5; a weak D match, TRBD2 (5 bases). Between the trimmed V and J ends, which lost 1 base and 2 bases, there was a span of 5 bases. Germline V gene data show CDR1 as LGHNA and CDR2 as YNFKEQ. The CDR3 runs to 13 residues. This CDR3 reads CASSQGLQETQYF. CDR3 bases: TGTGCCAGCAGCCAAGGACTACAAGAGACCCAGTACTTC.

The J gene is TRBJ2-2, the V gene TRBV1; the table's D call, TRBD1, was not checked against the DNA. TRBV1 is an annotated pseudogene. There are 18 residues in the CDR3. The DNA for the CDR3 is TGCACCAGCAGCCAAGATCAGGCCAGGGCGGTAAACACCGGGGAGCTGTTTTTT. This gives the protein CTSSQDQARAVNTGELFF.

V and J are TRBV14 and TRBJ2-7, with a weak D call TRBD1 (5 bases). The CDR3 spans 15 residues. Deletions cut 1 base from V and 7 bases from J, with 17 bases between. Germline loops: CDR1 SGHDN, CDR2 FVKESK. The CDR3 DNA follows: TGTGCCAGCAGCCAAGGAGACAGCCTTTTGGGGGAGCAGTACTTC. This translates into CASSQGDSLLGEQYF.

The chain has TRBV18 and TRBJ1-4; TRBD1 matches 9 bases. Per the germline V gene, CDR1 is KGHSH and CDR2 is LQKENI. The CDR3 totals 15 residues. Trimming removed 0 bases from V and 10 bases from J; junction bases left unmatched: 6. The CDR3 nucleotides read TGTGCCAGCTCACCACCGGGACAGGGTTGGGGAAAACTGTTTTTT. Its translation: CASSPPGQGWGKLFF. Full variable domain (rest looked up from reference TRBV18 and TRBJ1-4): NAGVMQNPRHLVRRRGQEARLRCSPMKGHSHVYWYRQLPEEGLKFMVYLQKENIIDESGMPKERFSAEFPKEGPSILRIQQVVRGDSAAYFCASSPPGQGWGKLFFGSGTQLSVL.

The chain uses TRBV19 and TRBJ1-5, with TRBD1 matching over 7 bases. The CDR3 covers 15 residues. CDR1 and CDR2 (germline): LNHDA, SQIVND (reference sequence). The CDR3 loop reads CATTETGYSNQPQHF. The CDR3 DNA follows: TGTGCAACTACCGAGACAGGGTATAGCAATCAGCCCCAGCATTTT.

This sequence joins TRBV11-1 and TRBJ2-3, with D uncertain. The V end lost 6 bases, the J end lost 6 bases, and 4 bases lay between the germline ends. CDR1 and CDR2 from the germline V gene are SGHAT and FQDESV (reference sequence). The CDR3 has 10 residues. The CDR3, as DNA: TGTGCCAGCAGTCGGGATACGCAGTATTTT. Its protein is CASSRDTQYF.

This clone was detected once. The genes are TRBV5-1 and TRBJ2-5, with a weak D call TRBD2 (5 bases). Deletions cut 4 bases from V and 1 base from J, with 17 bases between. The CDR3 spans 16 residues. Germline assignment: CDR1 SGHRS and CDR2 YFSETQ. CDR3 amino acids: CASSPNLLVSQETQYF. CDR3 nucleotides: TGCGCCAGCAGCCCTAATCTACTAGTGAGCCAAGAGACCCAGTACTTC.

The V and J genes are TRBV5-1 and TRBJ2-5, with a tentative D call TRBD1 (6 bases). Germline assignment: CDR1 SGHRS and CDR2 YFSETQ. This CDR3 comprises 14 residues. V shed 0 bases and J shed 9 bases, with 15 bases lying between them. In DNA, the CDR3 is TGCGCCAGCAGCTTGGTATGGGGGCCTGAGTCCCAGTACTTC. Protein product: CASSLVWGPESQYF.

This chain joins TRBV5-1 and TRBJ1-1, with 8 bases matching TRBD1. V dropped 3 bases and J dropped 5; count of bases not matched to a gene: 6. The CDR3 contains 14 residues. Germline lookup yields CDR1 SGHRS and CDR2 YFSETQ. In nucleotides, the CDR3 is TGCGCCAGCAGCTCGACAGGGGCGGTAACTGAAGCTTTCTTT. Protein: CASSSTGAVTEAFF.

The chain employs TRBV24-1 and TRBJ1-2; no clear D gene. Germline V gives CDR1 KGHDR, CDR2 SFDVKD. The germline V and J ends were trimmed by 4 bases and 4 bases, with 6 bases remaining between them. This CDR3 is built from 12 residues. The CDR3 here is CATSEISYGYTF. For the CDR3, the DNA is TGTGCCACCAGTGAAATATCCTATGGCTACACCTTC.

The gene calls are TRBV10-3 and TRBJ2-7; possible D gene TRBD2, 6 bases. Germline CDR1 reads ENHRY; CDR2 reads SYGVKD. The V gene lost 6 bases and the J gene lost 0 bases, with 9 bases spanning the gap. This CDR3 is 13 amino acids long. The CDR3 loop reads CAIRGGSSYEQYF. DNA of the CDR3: TGTGCCATCAGGGGGGGAAGCTCCTACGAGCAGTACTTC.

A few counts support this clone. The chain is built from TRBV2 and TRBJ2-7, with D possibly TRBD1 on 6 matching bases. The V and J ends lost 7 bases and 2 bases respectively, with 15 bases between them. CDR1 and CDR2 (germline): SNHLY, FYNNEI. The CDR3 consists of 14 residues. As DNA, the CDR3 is TGTGCCAGCAACGGACAGAAAACAACCTACGAGCAGTACTTC. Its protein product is CASNGQKTTYEQYF.

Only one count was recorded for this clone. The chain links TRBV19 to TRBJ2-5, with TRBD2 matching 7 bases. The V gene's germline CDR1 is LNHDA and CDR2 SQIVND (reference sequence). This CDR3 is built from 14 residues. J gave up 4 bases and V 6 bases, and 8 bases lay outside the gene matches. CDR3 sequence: CASRQGGSPETQYF. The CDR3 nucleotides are TGTGCCAGTAGGCAAGGCGGGAGCCCAGAGACCCAGTACTTC.

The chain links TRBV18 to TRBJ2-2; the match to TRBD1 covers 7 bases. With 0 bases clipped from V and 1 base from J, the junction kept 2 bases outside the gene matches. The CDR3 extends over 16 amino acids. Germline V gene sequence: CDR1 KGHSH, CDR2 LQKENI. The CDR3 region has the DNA TGTGCCAGCTCACCACCGGGGACAGTGAACACCGGGGAGCTGTTTTTT. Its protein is CASSPPGTVNTGELFF.

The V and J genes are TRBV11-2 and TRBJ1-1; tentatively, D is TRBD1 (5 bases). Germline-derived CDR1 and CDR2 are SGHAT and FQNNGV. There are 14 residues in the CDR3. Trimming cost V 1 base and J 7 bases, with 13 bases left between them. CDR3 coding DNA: TGTGCCAGCAGCTTAGGGGGGGACCGCCATGAAGCTTTCTTT. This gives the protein CASSLGGDRHEAFF.

The CDR3 nucleotides read TGTGCCAGCGGGTTGAGCTGGGGCACAGATACGCAGTATTTT. Amino acids: CASGLSWGTDTQYF. J is TRBJ2-3 and V is TRBV10-3; the D gene is possibly TRBD2 (5 bases). CDR1 and CDR2 (germline): ENHRY, SYGVKD. Trimming stripped 10 bases from V and 1 base from J, with 15 bases between. This CDR3 region has 14 residues.

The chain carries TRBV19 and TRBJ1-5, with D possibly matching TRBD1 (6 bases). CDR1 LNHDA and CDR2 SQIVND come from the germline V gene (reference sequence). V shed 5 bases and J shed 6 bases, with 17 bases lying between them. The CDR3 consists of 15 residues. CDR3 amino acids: CASSGRTARGQPQHF. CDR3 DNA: TGTGCCAGTAGTGGACGGACAGCCCGGGGTCAGCCCCAGCATTTT.

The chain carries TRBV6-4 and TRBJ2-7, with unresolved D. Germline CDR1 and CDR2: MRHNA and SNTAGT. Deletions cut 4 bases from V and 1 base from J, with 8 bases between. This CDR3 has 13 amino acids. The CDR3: CASSVTPSYEQYF. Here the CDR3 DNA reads TGTGCCAGCAGTGTCACACCTTCCTACGAGCAGTACTTC.

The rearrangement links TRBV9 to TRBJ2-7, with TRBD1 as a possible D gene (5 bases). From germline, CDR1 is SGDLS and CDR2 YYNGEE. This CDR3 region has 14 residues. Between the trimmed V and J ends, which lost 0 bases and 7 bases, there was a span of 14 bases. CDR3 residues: CASSVEPQGSEQYF. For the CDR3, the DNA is TGTGCCAGCAGCGTAGAGCCCCAGGGTTCAGAGCAGTACTTC.

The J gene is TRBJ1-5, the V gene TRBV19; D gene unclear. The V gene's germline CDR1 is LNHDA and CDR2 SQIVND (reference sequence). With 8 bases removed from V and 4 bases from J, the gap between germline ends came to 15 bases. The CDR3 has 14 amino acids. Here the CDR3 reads CASGEPLNNQPQHF. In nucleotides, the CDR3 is TGTGCCAGTGGTGAGCCGTTAAATAATCAGCCCCAGCATTTT. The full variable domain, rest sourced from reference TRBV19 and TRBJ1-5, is DGGITQSPKYLFRKEGQNVTLSCEQNLNHDAMYWYRQDPGQGLRLIYYSQIVNDFQKGDIAEGYSVSREKKESFPLTVTSAQKNPTAFYLCASGEPLNNQPQHFGDGTRLSIL.

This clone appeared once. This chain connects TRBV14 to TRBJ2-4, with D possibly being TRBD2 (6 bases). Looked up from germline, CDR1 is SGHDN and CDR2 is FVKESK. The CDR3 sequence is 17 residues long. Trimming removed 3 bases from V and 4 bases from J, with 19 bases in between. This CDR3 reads CASSQGGISKLKNIQYF. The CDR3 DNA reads TGTGCCAGCAGCCAGGGAGGAATCTCTAAGTTAAAAAACATTCAGTACTTC. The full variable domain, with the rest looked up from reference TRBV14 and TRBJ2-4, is EAGVTQFPSHSVIEKGQTVTLRCDPISGHDNLYWYRRVMGKEIKFLLHFVKESKQDESGMPNNRFLAERTGGTYSTLKVQPAELEDSGVYFCASSQGGISKLKNIQYFGAGTRLSVL.

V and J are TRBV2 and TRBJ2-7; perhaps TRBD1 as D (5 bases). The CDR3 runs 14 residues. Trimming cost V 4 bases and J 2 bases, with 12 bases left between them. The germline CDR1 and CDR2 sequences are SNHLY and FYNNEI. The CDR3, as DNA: TGTGCCAGCAGTGCGGGCGGCAGGGCCTACGAGCAGTACTTC. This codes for CASSAGGRAYEQYF.

The CDR3 loop reads CASKGERNTEAFF. In DNA form, the CDR3 reads TGCGCCAGCAAGGGGGAAAGGAACACTGAAGCTTTCTTT. This chain uses TRBV10-2 with TRBJ1-1; D possibly corresponds to TRBD1 (6 bases). CDR1 WSHSY and CDR2 SAAADI come from the germline V gene. V gave up 7 bases and J gave up 1 base, with 10 bases separating them. There are 13 residues in the CDR3.

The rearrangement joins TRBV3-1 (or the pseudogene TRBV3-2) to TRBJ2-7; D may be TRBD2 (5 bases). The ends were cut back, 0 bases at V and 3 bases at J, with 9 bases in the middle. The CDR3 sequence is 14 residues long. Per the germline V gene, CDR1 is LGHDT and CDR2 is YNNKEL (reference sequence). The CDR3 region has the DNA TGTGCCAGCAGCCAAGAGTTAGAGGGCTACGAGCAGTACTTC. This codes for CASSQELEGYEQYF.

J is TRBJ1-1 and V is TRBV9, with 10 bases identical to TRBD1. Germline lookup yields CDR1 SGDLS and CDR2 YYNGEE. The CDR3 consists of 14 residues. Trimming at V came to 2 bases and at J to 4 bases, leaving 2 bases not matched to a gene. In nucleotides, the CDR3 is TGTGCCAGCAGCGTCGGGACAGGGGTCACTGAAGCTTTCTTT. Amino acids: CASSVGTGVTEAFF.

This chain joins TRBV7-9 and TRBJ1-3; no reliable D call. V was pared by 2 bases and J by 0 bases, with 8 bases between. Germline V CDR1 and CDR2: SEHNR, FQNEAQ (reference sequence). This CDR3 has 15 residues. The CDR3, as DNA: TGTGCCAGCAGCTTAAGCGAGTTCTCTGGAAACACCATATATTTT. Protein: CASSLSEFSGNTIYF.